These 16 T cell receptor beta chains came from one sample sequenced in a study of T-cell reconstitution after alpha-beta-depleted transplantation in children. Unique molecular identifiers were used in preparing the TCRbeta library. TCRdb re-analysed the PCR reads in MiXCR, keeping a single row per CDR3 protein. Among almost 500,000 distinct CDR3 sequences, around 13% were seen once, and the ten largest hold more than 5.5%. The sample here was PBMCs from the stem cell graft donor, taken from the stem cell graft. These receptors were obtained from a human donor who donated a stem cell graft to a child with combined immunodeficiency.

This clonotype was seen a handful of times. V usage is TRBV13 and J usage is TRBJ1-2, with TRBD1 matching over 9 bases. This CDR3 is built from 12 residues. The junction had 5 bases not matched to a gene; V was cut back by 2 bases and J by 13 bases. Germline CDR1 reads PRHDT; CDR2 reads FYEKMQ (reference sequence). In nucleotides, the CDR3 is TGTGCCAGCAGCTTAAGCGGACAGGGGTCCACCTTC. Translating gives CASSLSGQGSTF.

This clonotype was observed many times. This chain joins TRBV6-5 and TRBJ2-3, with D unclear. Trimming stripped 2 bases from V and 4 bases from J, with 7 bases between. The CDR3 is 13 residues long. From germline, CDR1 is MNHEY and CDR2 SVGAGI. CDR3 sequence reads: CASSYARSDTQYF. In DNA form, the CDR3 reads TGTGCCAGCAGTTACGCGAGGTCAGATACGCAGTATTTT.

The sample holds a few counts of this clonotype. J is TRBJ2-3 and V is TRBV5-1; no clear D. The germline V gene has CDR1 SGHRS and CDR2 YFSETQ. There are 15 residues in the CDR3. Trimming cost V 5 bases and J 2 bases, with 15 bases left between them. In nucleotides, the CDR3 is TGCGCCAGCAGAGGATTAGTACAAAACACAGATACGCAGTATTTT. It yields the protein CASRGLVQNTDTQYF.

This clonotype has at least ten counts. V is TRBV6-2 or TRBV6-3 and J is TRBJ1-1; D is undetermined. Trimming took off 6 bases at V and 3 bases at J, with 14 bases between the two ends. The CDR3 runs 14 residues. CDR1 and CDR2 (germline): MNHEY, SVGEGT. This CDR3 reads CASSRLGEDTEAFF. For the CDR3, the DNA is TGTGCCAGCAGCCGACTCGGGGAGGACACTGAAGCTTTCTTT.

This clonotype was counted a few times. This rearrangement joins TRBV10-3 to TRBJ2-7; 7 nucleotides align to TRBD2. From germline, CDR1 is ENHRY and CDR2 SYGVKD. J lost 5 bases, V lost 2 bases, and 12 bases had no gene match. CDR3 length: 16 residues. The CDR3: CAISEEAGPSGDEQYF. The CDR3 DNA reads as TGTGCCATCAGTGAGGAGGCAGGGCCAAGCGGGGACGAGCAGTACTTC.

A note on this clonotype: A much larger clone differs from this one at a single base, so this may be a read error. The chain combines TRBV5-1 with TRBJ2-3; perhaps TRBD2 as D (6 bases). The CDR3 contains 14 residues. CDR1 and CDR2 (germline): SGHRS, YFSETQ. The CDR3, as DNA: TGCACCAGCAGCGGGTTGTGGTTAGCAGATACGCAGTATTTT. This translates into CTSSGLWLADTQYF.

This clonotype showed up many times. This chain uses TRBV12-3 or TRBV12-4 with TRBJ1-5, with no clear D. This CDR3 comprises 14 residues. V was clipped by 2 bases and J by 3 bases, with 8 bases between them. This CDR3 reads CASSLWGYNQPQHF. DNA of the CDR3: TGTGCCAGCAGTTTATGGGGTTACAATCAGCCCCAGCATTTT.

This clonotype appeared many times. This chain joins TRBV11-2 and TRBJ2-4; TRBD2 aligns across 9 bases. The CDR3 totals 18 residues. Trimming at V came to 3 bases and at J to 3 bases, leaving 12 bases not matched to a gene. Germline V gene sequence: CDR1 SGHAT, CDR2 FQNNGV. In DNA, the CDR3 is TGTGCCAGCAGCTTGGGAGCGGGAGGATTTGGGGTCAAAAACATTCAGTACTTC. Protein sequence: CASSLGAGGFGVKNIQYF.

As for this clonotype: A much larger clone lies a single base off, so this may be a read error. The rearrangement links TRBV6-1 to TRBJ2-7; tentative D call: TRBD2 (6 bases). The CDR3 spans 14 residues. CDR1 is MNHNS, CDR2 SASEGT, per germline. As DNA, the CDR3 is TGTACCAGCCGCCGACTAGATTCCTCCTACGAGCAGTACTTC. It is translated as CTSRRLDSSYEQYF.

The CDR3 reads CAISVLQRGGQPQHF. DNA of the CDR3: TGTGCCATCAGCGTCCTCCAGAGGGGAGGTCAGCCCCAGCATTTT. This chain joins TRBV10-3 and TRBJ1-5, with D maybe TRBD1 (5 bases). Trimming removed 6 bases at V and 6 bases at J, with 18 bases between. The CDR3 runs 15 residues. From germline, CDR1 is ENHRY and CDR2 SYGVKD.

This clonotype was picked up many times. The chain links TRBV27 to TRBJ1-1, with D unresolved. Trimming took 5 bases from V and 0 from J, leaving 16 bases between them. The length of the CDR3 is 16 residues. The germline V gene encodes CDR1 MNHEY and CDR2 SMNVEV (reference sequence). The DNA for the CDR3 is TGTGCCAGCAGTCCCGCCGGGGATTACATGAACACTGAAGCTTTCTTT. This encodes CASSPAGDYMNTEAFF.

The V and J genes are TRBV20-1 and TRBJ2-1, with a tentative D call TRBD2 (5 bases). V was cut by 6 bases and J by 6 bases, with 9 bases left in between. CDR1 and CDR2 from the germline V gene are DFQATT and SNEGSKA (reference sequence). This CDR3 is built from 11 residues. The CDR3 loop is CSARVGNEQFF. CDR3 nucleotide sequence: TGCAGTGCGAGGGTGGGCAATGAGCAGTTCTTC.

This clonotype came up many times. An end of the junction does not agree with germline; a read error may underlie this. The rearrangement uses TRBV4-2 and TRBJ2-2; D is unclear. The CDR3 is made up of 15 amino acids. CDR1 LGHNA and CDR2 YNFKEQ come from the germline V gene. In DNA, the CDR3 is TGTGCCAGCAGACAAGATTCCGGGAACACCGGGGAGCTGTTTTTT. Its translation is CASRQDSGNTGELFF.

The rearrangement joins TRBV7-3 to TRBJ2-2; D might be TRBD2 (6 bases). Germline CDR1 reads SGHTA; CDR2 reads FQGTGA. Trimming removed 5 bases at V and 7 bases at J, with 23 bases between. The CDR3 sequence is 17 residues long. The CDR3 nucleotides read TGTGCCAGCAGCCGAGCCGGACGTAGGGAGGTGTTCGGGGAGCTGTTTTTT. It codes for CASSRAGRREVFGELFF.

This clonotype was counted at least ten times. The chain has TRBV18 and TRBJ2-5, with 9 positions matching TRBD1. Trimming took 1 base from V and 4 from J; bases not matched to a gene: 7. CDR3 size: 16 residues. Germline V gene sequence: CDR1 KGHSH, CDR2 LQKENI. This CDR3 reads CASSPRTGASRETQYF. The CDR3 region has the DNA TGTGCCAGCTCACCACGGACAGGGGCGTCTAGAGAGACCCAGTACTTC. Full variable domain (missing parts from reference TRBV18 and TRBJ2-5): NAGVMQNPRHLVRRRGQEARLRCSPMKGHSHVYWYRQLPEEGLKFMVYLQKENIIDESGMPKERFSAEFPKEGPSILRIQQVVRGDSAAYFCASSPRTGASRETQYFGPGTRLLVL.

This clonotype was detected ten times or more. The chain has TRBV7-9 and TRBJ2-3; 7 nucleotides agree with TRBD2. The CDR3 is 15 amino acids. The germline gives CDR1 SEHNR, CDR2 FQNEAQ (reference sequence). V dropped 5 bases and J dropped 4; count of bases not matched to a gene: 9. The CDR3 DNA reads as TGTGCCAGCAGCCCCGGACTAGGCCTGGCAGATACGCAGTATTTT. Translation gives CASSPGLGLADTQYF.